Presented here are 4 T cell receptor beta chains from one specimen sequenced in a study of PD-1 blockade in classical Hodgkin lymphoma. The sample's time point: newly diagnosed, previously untreated cHL patient sample. After thawing, PBMCs were subjected to magnetic negative selection to isolate CD8+ T cells. Repertoires were generated with immunoSEQ multiplex PCR, while TCRdb's copy carries only in-frame clones and drops some. Seen here are 19,000 or so clones, 87% observed once, and the top ten hold roughly 7.4%. Sequenced input: CD8+ T cells from blood. The source is a human donor with classical Hodgkin lymphoma.

This chain joins TRBV5-3 and TRBJ1-2; 9 bases align to TRBD1. TRBV5-3 is flagged as an ORF with uncertain function. The V gene end was trimmed by 4 bases and the J gene end by 6 bases; junction bases not matched to a gene: 4. The CDR3 sequence is 13 residues long. The CDR3 loop is CARSHRGRDGYTF. The CDR3 nucleotides are TGTGCCAGAAGCCACAGGGGGCGCGATGGCTACACCTTC.

This clone was seen only a few times. The V gene is TRBV7-2, the J gene TRBJ1-1, with 8 bases matching TRBD1. CDR1 SGHTA and CDR2 FQGNSA come from the germline V gene. Unmatched junction bases numbered 6, after V lost 5 bases and J lost 1 base. The CDR3 is 15 residues long. The CDR3, as DNA: TGTGCCAGCAGCCCCTGGACAGGGTCGAACACTGAAGCTTTCTTT. Protein sequence: CASSPWTGSNTEAFF. Together with reference TRBV7-2 and TRBJ1-1, the CDR3 gives the full variable domain: GAGVSQSPSNKVTEKGKDVELRCDPISGHTALYWYRQSLGQGLEFLIYFQGNSAPDKSGLPSDRFSAERTGGSVSTLTIQRTQQEDSAVYLCASSPWTGSNTEAFFGQGTRLTVV.

The chain has TRBV6-6 and TRBJ2-3; D is possibly TRBD1 or TRBD2 (5 bases each). CDR1 is MNHNY, CDR2 SVGAGI, per germline (reference sequence). The CDR3 sequence is 15 residues long. Trimming cost V 2 bases and J 6 bases, with 15 bases left between them. This chain's CDR3 is CASSYEGRVWDTQYF. The CDR3 nucleotides are TGTGCCAGCAGTTACGAGGGCAGGGTTTGGGATACGCAGTATTTT.

This clone was observed a few times. This sequence joins TRBV5-1 and TRBJ1-2; tentative D call: TRBD1 (5 bases). Germline-derived CDR1 and CDR2 are SGHRS and YFSETQ. V lost 3 bases and J lost 7, with 16 bases in between. The CDR3 covers 14 residues. In DNA form, the CDR3 reads TGCGCCAGCAGCTGGGGGACCCCGTCCTCTGGCTACACCTTC. Encoded protein: CASSWGTPSSGYTF.